This entry describes one TCR beta chain. The target antigen is unknown. CDR3 size: 13 residues. Looked up from germline, CDR1 is SGHRS and CDR2 is YFSETQ. V was clipped by 7 bases and J by 7 bases; unmatched bases: 7. This sample was included in a study of beta chain features in type 1 diabetes. All of the isolated RNA was reverse transcribed, so expressed TCRB transcripts were sequenced. This table comes from immunoSEQ multiplex PCR, and its TCRdb copy is limited to in-frame clones, with some not included. Of 350,000 to 450,000 clones in the sample, about 15% were seen once. Points from the study as a whole: Moderate but significant shortening of TCRB CDR3s was recorded in all four CD4+ subsets from Type 1 diabetes patients. It was among patients, rather than healthy donors, that naive, central memory and Treg TCRB repertoires appeared more similar.

A heparinised blood draw that averaged around 100 mL was obtained once from each donor. Sort purity for all populations was recorded as exceeding 98%. What was sequenced was naive CD4+ T cells from blood. The sequence came from a man aged 25 to 40 in good health. The rearrangement joins TRBV5-1 to TRBJ2-1; 8 bases are shared with TRBD2. CDR3 residues: CASHSGKRNEQFF. The CDR3, as DNA: TGCGCCAGCCATAGCGGGAAACGGAATGAGCAGTTCTTC.